The T cell receptor beta chain described here comes from a study of cytomegalovirus exposure and HLA in healthy donors. Whole-study findings and limits: TRBV6-2, TRBV6-3 and some other V segments were unresolvable in 87-base-pair reads.

Per germline, CDR1 GTSNPN and CDR2 SVGIG (reference sequence). The CDR3 is made up of 11 amino acids. V was clipped by 8 bases and J by 3 bases, with 10 bases between them. Primers: 60 Vbeta forward and 13 Jbeta reverse. The repertoire was sequenced with immunoSEQ multiplex PCR; TCRdb's copy has only in-frame clones and lacks some. The sample includes roughly 100,000 clones, roughly 86% of them seen just once. A note on this clone: Its antigen is not known.

This chain connects TRBV30 to TRBJ1-1; D is ambiguous. The sample consisted of PBMCs. This clonotype originated in a human donor in good health. CDR3 sequence: CAGGRDTEAFF. The DNA of the CDR3 is TGTGCCGGCGGGAGGGACACTGAAGCTTTCTTT. The whole variable domain, filled in from reference TRBV30 and TRBJ1-1, reads SQTIHQWPATLVQPVGSPLSLECTVEGTSNPNLYWYRQAAGRGLQLLFYSVGIGQISSEVPQNLSASRPQDRQFILSSKKLLLSDSGFYLCAGGRDTEAFFGQGTRLTVV.